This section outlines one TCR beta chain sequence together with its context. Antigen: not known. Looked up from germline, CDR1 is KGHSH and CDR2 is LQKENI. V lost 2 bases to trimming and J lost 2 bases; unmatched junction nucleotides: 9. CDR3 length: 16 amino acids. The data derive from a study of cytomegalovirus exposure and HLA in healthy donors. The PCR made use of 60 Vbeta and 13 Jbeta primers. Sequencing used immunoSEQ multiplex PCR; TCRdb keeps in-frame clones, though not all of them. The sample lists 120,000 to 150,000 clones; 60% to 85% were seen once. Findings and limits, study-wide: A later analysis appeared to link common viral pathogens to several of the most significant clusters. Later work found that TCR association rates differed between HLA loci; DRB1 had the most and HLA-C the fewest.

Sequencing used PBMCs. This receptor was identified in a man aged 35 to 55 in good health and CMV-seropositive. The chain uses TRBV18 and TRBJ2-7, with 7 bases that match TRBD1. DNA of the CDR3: TGTGCCAGCTCACCAACAGCCGGGACAGCGACCTACGAGCAGTACTTC. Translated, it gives CASSPTAGTATYEQYF.